This section outlines one T cell receptor (beta chain) sequence together with its context. Its matching antigen is unknown. Germline V gene lookup returns CDR1 MRHNA and CDR2 SNTAGT. V gave up 0 bases and J gave up 9 bases, with 24 bases separating them. This CDR3 comprises 18 residues. The entry originates in a study of glioma-infiltrating T cells after dendritic cell vaccination. Study-wide context: Patients received three intradermal dendritic cell vaccine injections at biweekly intervals.

Amplification used 60 V beta primers and 13 J beta primers. Profiling relied on immunoSEQ multiplex PCR, and the TCRdb table lists in-frame clones only, not all of them. The table has 85,000 to 95,000 clones, about nine tenths seen once. Findings of the study overall: The cohort had few patients with full blood and tumor sets.

Selection required adequate fresh-frozen tumor tissue plus more than two years' survival data. The sequencing used blood, collected before dendritic cell vaccination. The receptor's source is a human donor with glioblastoma. The chain joins TRBV6-4 to TRBJ1-5, with a possible D match to TRBD1 (6 bases). CDR3 in DNA: TGTGCCAGCAGTGACTCGAGATCCGTGACAGGCCACGGTCGGCCCCAGCATTTT. This codes for CASSDSRSVTGHGRPQHF.